The sequence of this T cell receptor (beta chain) was determined in a study of blood T cell repertoires in COVID-19. Across the study: Both acute and convalescent COVID-19 samples were obtained from the United States, Italy and Spain.

TCRdb's table, derived via immunoSEQ multiplex PCR, lists solely in-frame clones and lacks some. This sample yields fewer than 500,000 clones, of which roughly 87% are seen a single time; nearly 2% belongs to the top ten. Participants reported their clinical history, and cohort assignment relied on those reports. The CDR3 has 15 amino acids. V gave up 4 bases and J gave up 5 bases; unmatched junction bases: 8. In germline, CDR1 is SGHTA, CDR2 FQGNSA. This chain joins TRBV7-2 and TRBJ2-5; 9 nucleotides align to TRBD1. Sequencing was performed on PBMCs or T cells enriched from blood (not recorded which). This clonotype was obtained from a woman aged 18-29 years with acute COVID-19. Here the CDR3 reads CASSSGTGKGETQYF. The DNA of the CDR3 is TGTGCCAGCAGCTCCGGGACAGGGAAGGGCGAGACCCAGTACTTC.